The TCR beta chain described here comes from a study of PD-1 blockade in classical Hodgkin lymphoma. Study findings and constraints: The study found complete responders had baseline diversity similar to newly diagnosed patients. By C4D1 there was a significant rise in CD4+ TCR diversity but not in CD8+ TCR diversity. Individuals who commenced nivolumab within less than 1 year of ASCT were excluded.

The sample's time point: cycle 4 day 1 (C4D1), after 6 weeks of nivolumab. Each patient experienced a relapse that followed autologous stem cell transplantation, and brentuximab vedotin exposure varied. Thawed PBMCs were the source of CD4+ T cells, purified by magnetic negative selection. CDR3 length: 16 residues. CDR1 and CDR2 from the germline V gene are KGHSH and LQKENI. The V and J ends lost 3 bases and 3 bases, in that order; junction bases with no gene match: 6. Method: immunoSEQ multiplex PCR; TCRdb's copy keeps in-frame clones and lacks some. The sample lists more than 15,000 clones; roughly three quarters were seen once. To note about this clone: Antigen: not known.

Sequences were derived from CD4+ T cells from blood, sampled before the fourth cycle of nivolumab. The TCR was taken from a human donor with classical Hodgkin lymphoma. The V gene is TRBV18, the J gene TRBJ2-1; TRBD2 aligns across 9 bases. The CDR3 protein is CASSPLAGAGYNEQFF. In DNA form, the CDR3 reads TGTGCCAGCTCACCCTTAGCGGGAGCGGGCTACAATGAGCAGTTCTTC. The whole variable domain, remainder taken from reference TRBV18 and TRBJ2-1, is NAGVMQNPRHLVRRRGQEARLRCSPMKGHSHVYWYRQLPEEGLKFMVYLQKENIIDESGMPKERFSAEFPKEGPSILRIQQVVRGDSAAYFCASSPLAGAGYNEQFFGPGTRLTVL.